A single sample is the source of the 14 T cell receptor beta chains below, sequenced in a study of blood T cell repertoires in COVID-19. The protocol was immunoSEQ multiplex PCR, while the TCRdb copy is restricted to in-frame clones and leaves out a portion. The data show 80,000 or so clones, 60% to 85% seen once. The specimen sequenced was peripheral blood. These receptors originate from a human donor in a cohort sampled during active COVID-19.

The chain joins TRBV3-1 (or the pseudogene TRBV3-2) to TRBJ2-5; tentatively, D is TRBD2 (6 bases). V lost 4 bases and J 4 bases, leaving 10 bases between the germline ends. Germline-derived CDR1 and CDR2 are LGHDT and YNNKEL (reference sequence). This CDR3 has 13 residues. CDR3 coding DNA: TGTGCCAGCAGCCGGACGGGACTAGAGACCCAGTACTTC. It encodes CASSRTGLETQYF.

Many counts were recorded for this clone. This chain links TRBV28 with TRBJ2-2; D possibly corresponds to TRBD2 (6 bases). The CDR3 totals 18 residues. CDR1 and CDR2 from the germline V gene are MDHEN and SYDVKM. V was cut by 2 bases and J by 3 bases, with 19 bases left in between. CDR3 sequence reads: CASSLTGVGTQHTGELFF. The CDR3 DNA sequence: TGTGCCAGCAGTTTAACGGGGGTGGGGACTCAACACACCGGGGAGCTGTTTTTT.

The table lists this clone with a few counts. The chain is built from TRBV9 and TRBJ1-2, with D perhaps TRBD1 (5 bases). V lost 4 bases to trimming and J lost 2 bases, with 18 bases between them. CDR3 size: 16 residues. The germline V gene has CDR1 SGDLS and CDR2 YYNGEE. For the CDR3, the DNA is TGTGCCAGCAGCCTCTTCGATGACAGCTCCAACTATGGCTACACCTTC. This gives the protein CASSLFDDSSNYGYTF.

The rearrangement uses TRBV3-1 (or the pseudogene TRBV3-2) and TRBJ2-7, with TRBD2 matching over 7 bases. The J segment lost 9 bases and the V segment lost 2 bases, leaving 13 bases of the junction unmatched. CDR1 and CDR2 (germline): LGHDT, YNNKEL (reference sequence). CDR3 length equals 15 residues. CDR3 sequence (DNA): TGTGCCAGCAGCCAATATTTGGTCGGGTCGGGGGGGCAGTACTTC. Residues: CASSQYLVGSGGQYF.

This clone was counted between two and nine times. The chain joins TRBV7-2 to TRBJ1-4; D unclear. Germline CDR1 is SGHTA and CDR2 is FQGNSA. Trimming took 4 bases from V and 6 from J, leaving 21 bases between them. The CDR3 contains 17 residues. The CDR3 reads CASSSLLGGHPDEKLFF. The CDR3 DNA follows: TGTGCCAGCAGCTCTCTTCTTGGCGGCCATCCAGATGAAAAACTGTTTTTT.

The J gene is TRBJ2-1, the V gene TRBV7-7, with TRBD2 as a possible D gene (6 bases). Trimming left V 4 bases short and J 3 bases short, with 13 bases between. The CDR3 runs 15 residues. Germline V gene data show CDR1 as SSHAT and CDR2 as FNYEAQ (reference sequence). The CDR3 reads CASSSGVGVYNEQFF. The DNA for the CDR3 is TGTGCCAGCAGCTCGGGGGTAGGAGTCTACAATGAGCAGTTCTTC.

The chain uses TRBV7-2 and TRBJ2-7; D call uncertain. Germline V lookup: CDR1 SGHTA, CDR2 FQGNSA. The CDR3 totals 16 residues. V lost 3 bases to trimming and J lost 2 bases, with 17 bases between them. The CDR3 region is CASSLKTASLPYEQYF. CDR3 DNA sequence: TGTGCCAGCAGCTTGAAGACGGCGTCACTACCCTACGAGCAGTACTTC.

J is TRBJ2-1 and V is TRBV7-2; D not resolved. V was shortened by 0 bases and J by 6 bases, with 12 bases between the two germline ends. The CDR3 extends over 15 amino acids. Germline V gene data show CDR1 as SGHTA and CDR2 as FQGNSA. DNA of the CDR3: TGTGCCAGCAGCTTAGCGTCCCTCCTCCGCAATGAGCAGTTCTTC. Translated, it gives CASSLASLLRNEQFF. Based on the CDR3 plus reference TRBV7-2 and TRBJ2-1, the full variable domain is GAGVSQSPSNKVTEKGKDVELRCDPISGHTALYWYRQSLGQGLEFLIYFQGNSAPDKSGLPSDRFSAERTGGSVSTLTIQRTQQEDSAVYLCASSLASLLRNEQFFGPGTRLTVL.

The gene calls are TRBV3-1 (or the pseudogene TRBV3-2) and TRBJ2-6; TRBD2 is a possible D gene (5 bases). V was clipped by 7 bases and J by 4 bases, with 11 bases between them. Per germline, CDR1 LGHDT and CDR2 YNNKEL (reference sequence). The CDR3 runs to 14 residues. CDR3 amino acids: CASNRGEGANVLTF. The CDR3 region has the DNA TGTGCCAGCAACCGGGGAGAAGGGGCCAACGTCCTGACTTTC.

This clone has only a few counts. V and J are TRBV18 and TRBJ1-6; D remains unclear. The V and J ends lost 3 bases and 9 bases respectively, with 12 bases between them. The CDR3 loop spans 14 amino acids. Per the germline V gene, CDR1 is KGHSH and CDR2 is LQKENI. CDR3 DNA: TGTGCCAGCTCACCGGGCCAAGGGAGTTCACCCCTCCACTTT. Encoded protein: CASSPGQGSSPLHF.

The rearrangement joins TRBV2 to TRBJ1-1, with 7 positions matching TRBD1. Germline V gene lookup returns CDR1 SNHLY and CDR2 FYNNEI. After removal of 7 bases from V and 4 bases from J, the junction contained 3 bases not matched to a gene. CDR3 length equals 12 residues. This chain's CDR3 is CASTRDSTEAFF. In DNA, the CDR3 is TGTGCCAGCACTCGGGACAGCACTGAAGCTTTCTTT.

This chain uses TRBV19 with TRBJ2-3, with D maybe TRBD2 (5 bases). CDR3 size: 14 residues. The ends were cut back, 2 bases at V and 4 bases at J, with 10 bases in the middle. Germline V gene data show CDR1 as LNHDA and CDR2 as SQIVND (reference sequence). The CDR3 reads CASSIFLASDTQYF. In nucleotides, the CDR3 is TGTGCCAGTAGTATATTCCTAGCTTCAGATACGCAGTATTTT. The variable domain in full, completed from reference TRBV19 and TRBJ2-3, reads DGGITQSPKYLFRKEGQNVTLSCEQNLNHDAMYWYRQDPGQGLRLIYYSQIVNDFQKGDIAEGYSVSREKKESFPLTVTSAQKNPTAFYLCASSIFLASDTQYFGPGTRLTVL.

The V gene is TRBV5-1, the J gene TRBJ2-3, with TRBD2 matching over 11 bases. V shed 6 bases, J shed 6 bases, and the junction held 6 bases outside the gene matches. The germline V gene encodes CDR1 SGHRS and CDR2 YFSETQ. The CDR3 has 14 residues. The DNA of the CDR3 is TGCGCCAGCAAACTAGCGGGGGCCAGGGATACGCAGTATTTT. Its protein is CASKLAGARDTQYF.

The chain employs TRBV7-9 and TRBJ2-7; the match to TRBD1 covers 8 bases. The junction had 7 bases not matched to a gene; V was cut back by 1 base and J by 2 bases. This CDR3 comprises 16 residues. The germline gives CDR1 SEHNR, CDR2 FQNEAQ (reference sequence). The CDR3 DNA reads TGTGCCAGCAGCTTAGTGAGGGCAGGGGGCCCCTACGAGCAGTACTTC. It specifies CASSLVRAGGPYEQYF.